At least ten counts were recorded for the clone carrying this T cell receptor (beta chain). Antigen specificity is unknown. In building TCR beta libraries, iRepertoire HTBI primers were used together with Arm-PCR of CDR3 regions. MiXCR, run by TCRdb on the multiplex PCR reads, gives a single entry per CDR3 protein. The sample has 450,000 to 600,000 distinct CDR3 sequences; under 20% are singletons. This CDR3 contains 14 residues. Trimming removed 3 bases from V and 4 bases from J, with 13 bases in between. Germline loops: CDR1 DFQATT, CDR2 SNEGSKA (reference sequence). These data come from a study of regulatory T cells in long-lasting Graves disease. As to time point: newly diagnosed GD, antithyroid drugs for less than 3 months. From RNA extracted from PBMCs, the TCR library was made. General study findings and limits: Between persistent patients, a few thousand public clonotypes were shared, exceeding the 900 to 1,000 shared between new patients. Possibly, too few samples lowered accuracy.

This sample was also put to use in a study of T cells in Graves' hyperthyroidism and ophthalmopathy. That work states: In validation, the model predicted ophthalmopathy. These predictions came a median approximately 6.5 months before onset.

The receptor was isolated from a man aged 35 to 55 with Graves disease. Sequenced here: peripheral blood mononuclear cells (PBMCs), sampled at new diagnosis, from a patient treated with antithyroid drugs. J is TRBJ1-5 and V is TRBV20-1; a weak D match, TRBD1 (6 bases). CDR3 bases: TGCAGTGCTAGGCCGGACAGTCCTAATCAGCCCCAGCATTTT. This sequence encodes CSARPDSPNQPQHF.